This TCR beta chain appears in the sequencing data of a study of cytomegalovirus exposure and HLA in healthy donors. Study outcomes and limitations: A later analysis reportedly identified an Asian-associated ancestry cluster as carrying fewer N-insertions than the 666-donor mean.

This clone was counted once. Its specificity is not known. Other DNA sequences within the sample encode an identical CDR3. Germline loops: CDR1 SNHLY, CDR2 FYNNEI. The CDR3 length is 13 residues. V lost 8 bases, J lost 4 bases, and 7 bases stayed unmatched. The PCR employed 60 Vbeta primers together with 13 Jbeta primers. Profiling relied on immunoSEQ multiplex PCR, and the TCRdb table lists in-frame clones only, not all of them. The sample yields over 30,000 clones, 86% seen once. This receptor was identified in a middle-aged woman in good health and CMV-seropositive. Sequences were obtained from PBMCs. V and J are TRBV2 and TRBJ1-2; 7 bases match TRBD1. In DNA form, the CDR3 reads TGTGCCAGCGGGGCAGGGGGTGCCTATGGCTACACCTTC. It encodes CASGAGGAYGYTF.